Each of the 9 T cell receptor beta chains below was sequenced from the same sample in a study of blood T cell repertoires in COVID-19 (dated by TCRdb to about 2020). Library preparation was by the immunoSEQ multiplex PCR assay. Entries here come from immuneACCESS through TCRdb and include only in-frame sequences with V and J called. Some clones fail to appear in such tables; in the studies checked, an unresolved V gene covers under half of the shortfall, and the cause of the remainder is unknown. In all, the sample holds some 130,000 clones, and approximately 89% of those were seen once. The ten largest clones capture about a tenth of the sample. Sample: peripheral blood. These receptors were taken from a man aged 50 to 59 with acute or convalescent COVID-19.

This clone was recorded a few times. The chain employs TRBV28 and TRBJ1-1, with a weak D call TRBD1 (6 bases). This CDR3 has 12 amino acids. V lost 6 bases and J 6 bases, leaving 11 bases between the germline ends. From germline, CDR1 is MDHEN and CDR2 SYDVKM. The CDR3, as DNA: TGTGCCAGCAGCAGCAGGGGACCTGAAGCTTTCTTT. It translates to CASSSRGPEAFF.

J is TRBJ2-1 and V is TRBV9, with 7 bases identical to TRBD2. V lost 3 bases to trimming and J lost 2 bases; unmatched junction nucleotides: 2. The CDR3 spans 14 residues. The germline gives CDR1 SGDLS, CDR2 YYNGEE. The CDR3 sequence: CASSGGLAYNEQFF. Here the CDR3 DNA reads TGTGCCAGCAGCGGCGGACTAGCCTACAATGAGCAGTTCTTC.

The gene calls are TRBV2 and TRBJ2-7, with D perhaps matching TRBD1 (6 bases). Germline-derived CDR1 and CDR2 are SNHLY and FYNNEI. The V end was cut by 4 bases, the J end by 4 bases, with 26 bases between. The CDR3 has 18 amino acids. CDR3 loop: CASSVSRAHTGLMYEQYF. Here the CDR3 DNA reads TGTGCCAGCAGTGTAAGTCGCGCCCACACAGGGTTGATGTACGAGCAGTACTTC.

J is TRBJ2-5 and V is TRBV5-4, with D possibly being TRBD2 (6 bases). V was cut by 3 bases and J by 2 bases, with 14 bases left in between. The CDR3 has 15 amino acids. CDR1 is SGHNT and CDR2 is YYREEE in the germline V gene (reference sequence). The CDR3 here is CASSSAGTDQETQYF. The CDR3 DNA reads as TGTGCCAGCAGCTCCGCAGGGACTGATCAAGAGACCCAGTACTTC.

The chain uses TRBV5-1 and TRBJ1-2; 9 bases match TRBD1. Per the germline V gene, CDR1 is SGHRS and CDR2 is YFSETQ. V lost 4 bases to trimming and J lost 7 bases; unmatched junction nucleotides: 11. This CDR3 has 15 amino acids. In nucleotides, the CDR3 is TGCGCCAGCAGCCGATCGACAGGGGGAGAGGTTGGCTACACCTTC. This gives the protein CASSRSTGGEVGYTF.

This chain joins TRBV24-1 and TRBJ1-5; D remains unclear. V was cut by 2 bases and J by 4 bases, with 2 bases left in between. CDR1 is KGHDR, CDR2 SFDVKD, per germline. The CDR3 consists of 12 residues. The CDR3, as DNA: TGTGCCACCAGTGATTCTAATCAGCCCCAGCATTTT. Protein: CATSDSNQPQHF.

This clone was found once. The CDR3 loop reads CASSLAGGSSYEQYF. The CDR3, as DNA: TGCGCCAGCAGCTTGGCGGGGGGAAGCTCCTACGAGCAGTACTTC. The gene calls are TRBV5-1 and TRBJ2-7; 7 bases match TRBD2. V lost 0 bases to trimming and J lost 0 bases; unmatched junction nucleotides: 3. CDR3 length: 15 residues. Germline CDR1 is SGHRS and CDR2 is YFSETQ.

V usage is TRBV28 and J usage is TRBJ1-1; D is ambiguous. Trimming left V 4 bases short and J 5 bases short, with 8 bases between. CDR3 length: 12 amino acids. Germline V lookup: CDR1 MDHEN, CDR2 SYDVKM. The CDR3 DNA reads as TGTGCCAGCAGTTGGAGGGAAACTGAAGCTTTCTTT. Its protein is CASSWRETEAFF.

This clone came up once. The rearrangement joins TRBV7-9 to TRBJ1-6; D gene ambiguous. Per the germline V gene, CDR1 is SEHNR and CDR2 is FQNEAQ (reference sequence). The length of the CDR3 is 15 residues. Trimming pared 1 base from V and 7 bases from J, leaving 11 bases between. Here the CDR3 reads CASSLDGVSNSPLHF. The CDR3 region has the DNA TGTGCCAGCAGCTTAGATGGAGTTTCGAATTCACCCCTCCACTTT.